The present T cell receptor beta chain was sequenced within a study of cytomegalovirus exposure and HLA in healthy donors. This PCR relied on a set of 60 Vbeta primers and 13 Jbeta primers. Sequencing used immunoSEQ multiplex PCR; TCRdb keeps in-frame clones, though not all of them. The sample lists over 150,000 clones; around 80% were seen once. Study findings and constraints: According to an earlier analysis, most TCR beta V segments yielded productive rearrangements about 87% or about 30% of the time. Three of the chains that were CMV-associated were confirmed in vitro to be specific for CMV antigens. It was taken for granted in presence/absence analyses that sequencing depth across donors was roughly uniform. A missense DCLRE1C variant was associated with V- and J-gene trimming of TCR beta chains in a later analysis, and an independent cohort replicated the association.

About this clone itself: The antigen is unknown.

The TCR was taken from a woman aged 50 to 60 in good health and CMV-seropositive. The sample was PBMCs.

In DNA form, the CDR3 reads TGTGCCAGCAGTTTACCTCTACTCATGAACACTGAAGCTTTCTTT. It is translated as CASSLPLLMNTEAFF. The chain links TRBV28 to TRBJ1-1; D unclear. The CDR3 runs to 15 residues. Germline V CDR1 and CDR2: MDHEN, SYDVKM. The V end lost 2 bases, the J end lost 0 bases, and 10 bases lay between the germline ends.